This entry describes one T cell receptor beta chain. What this receptor recognizes is not known. The sample holds no much larger clone one base away, and base qualities are not on file. Using the deep immunoSEQ assay, TCR CDR3 regions were amplified from genomic DNA by multiplex PCR. Genomic DNA extracted from each cell subset was distributed evenly over all wells of several immunoSEQ 96-well plates, and each plate served as one replicate. For sorted subsets, approximately 200 ng of genomic DNA, equivalent to 25,000 to 35,000 T cell genomes, went into each replicate PCR. The purified libraries were quantified using a Qubit 3.0 fluorometer, sized with a Bioanalyzer 2100, and then quantified again using the KAPA Library Quantification kit. A separate single-read 150-cycle Illumina NextSeq 550 flow cell was used to sequence each immunoSEQ 96-well plate. The study's own analysis went as follows. Because the immunoSEQ output held only junctional sequences and lacked quality scores, the filtering could not match the filtering applied to full-length reads. Sequences were annotated with PyIR, a Python wrapper for IgBLAST v1.9, and V/J genes and CDR3 were assigned using IMGT germline references. Reads were removed for weak V/J assignments (E-value above 1e-6), missing CDR3, stop codons, out-of-frame junctions, or ambiguous translated residues. V3J clonotypes were defined as sequences sharing an identical inferred V gene, J gene, and CDR3 amino acid sequence. To compute the percentage overlap between repertoires, the number of shared unique clonotypes was divided by the size of the smaller repertoire. Richness of each repertoire was evaluated using RTK rarefaction, the Chao1 estimator, and Recon v2.1 estimates of unobserved clonotypes. OLGA was used to compute generation probabilities for all TCRbeta clonotypes that the gDNA method yielded from a handful of donors. In TCRdb, the immuneACCESS table is reduced to in-frame sequences with V and J assigned. These tables do not hold every clone; where another copy was compared, an unresolved V gene accounts for under half, and the others remain unexplained. The D gene and trimming were derived from the DNA, and the V and J assignments and clone size from that table. This sample has about 1.5 million clones in its table, and 98% of those were observed once. 0.4% to 0.45% of the sample lies in the top ten.

Donors were healthy HIV-negative adults with no recently reported acute infections or vaccinations. All donors were Caucasian adults living in Nashville, Tennessee, USA. CD4+ T cells were enriched by magnetic negative selection, after which naive cells were positively selected on CD45RA and the negative fraction was taken as the memory subset. Blood was obtained by leukapheresis, after which PBMCs were separated by Ficoll-Histopaque density gradient centrifugation and cryopreserved in liquid nitrogen vapor phase. Analytical flow cytometry was used to check the purity and quantity of each magnetically sorted T cell population. Genomic DNA was isolated from each sorted fraction and quantified by UV absorbance on a Nanodrop 2000c. These data are taken from a study of shared clonotypes between healthy human individuals (dated by TCRdb to about 2020). Concerning the study at large: Two women and a few men aged 18 to 49 years were included in the cohort. Between about 0.9 and 10 billion PBMCs per donor were obtained by leukapheresis. The study deeply sequenced blood TCR repertoires of about 5 healthy adults to estimate repertoire size and the extent of clonotype sharing between individuals. For each donor, three plates each were used for CD4 naive and CD4 memory, two plates were used for CD8 naive, and one plate was used for CD8 memory. To increase sequencing depth and limit assay-specific biases, TCR repertoire library preparation and sequencing were carried out by different laboratories using diverse techniques.

The paper as a whole reports these results and caveats: Sharing across a handful of donors was observed for roughly 5% of naive CD4, 3% to 3.5% of naive CD8, 2% to 2.5% of memory CD4, and around 0.42% of memory CD8 clonotypes. Sampling was restricted to blood, and TCR repertoires in tissue are likely to differ from TCR repertoires in blood. Estimated clonotype richness was generally larger for naive than for memory subsets. Pairwise subsampling led to the expectation that sequencing depth would affect the degree of clonotype sharing among donors. Because the study included a small number of donors, the genetic and exposure-history diversity represented was limited. Clonotypes shared by all four sorted-subset donors showed higher generation probabilities than non-shared clonotypes. Rarefaction of sorted-subset datasets indicated incomplete sequencing despite the large sequencing depth.

CDR1 and CDR2 are drawn from the germline V gene: KGHSH, LQKENI. From the cysteine through the phenylalanine, the CDR3 covers 16 amino acids. Of the read, only the CDR3 DNA is kept; its 48 bases are in frame from base 1. Trimming removed 4 bases from V and 8 bases from J; the gene matches leave 9 bases unexplained. The source material was naive CD4+ T cells sorted from blood. Sample cell subset or site, as interpreted from the label and publication: CD45RA+ positively selected. This clonotype was obtained from a man between 25 and 39 years old in good health. The rearrangement joined TRBV18 to TRBJ2-1; 12 central bases correspond to TRBD2. The DNA sequence reads TGTGCCAGCTCACTTCTAGCGGGAGGGCTCCGCGATGAGCAGTTCTTC. It translates to CASSLLAGGLRDEQFF.